Shown below are 19 T cell receptor beta chains from a single sample sequenced in a study of tumor and adjacent non-tumor tissue in lung cancer. The template was RNA from unsorted bulk tissue. More than 3 cm separated this lung sample from the edge of the tumor. TCRbeta libraries were built with three rounds of nested PCR, modified from ARM-PCR. TCRdb itself ran the multiplex PCR reads through MiXCR, one entry per CDR3 protein. The sample consists of roughly 74,000 distinct CDR3 sequences, 76% of them appearing once. Material: distant non-tumor lung tissue. The receptors here all came from a man aged 65 to 79 with non-small cell lung cancer.

J is TRBJ1-1 and V is TRBV28; no reliable D call. Trimming took off 1 base at V and 6 bases at J, with 15 bases between the two ends. The germline V gene encodes CDR1 MDHEN and CDR2 SYDVKM. The CDR3 extends over 15 amino acids. The CDR3 DNA reads TGTGCCAGCAGTTTATTGCCCAGTTACTGCTCTGAAGCTTTCTTT. Translating gives CASSLLPSYCSEAFF.

Comment on this clonotype: This may be a read error: a much more frequent sequence differs by one nucleotide. The V and J genes are TRBV11-2 and TRBJ2-1, with D maybe TRBD2 (7 bases). From germline, CDR1 is SGHAT and CDR2 FQNNGV. This CDR3 has 16 residues. CDR3 in amino acids: CASSLVRGADFNEEFF. Written as DNA, the CDR3 is TGTGCCAGCAGCTTAGTCCGGGGGGCGGATTTCAATGAGGAGTTCTTC.

About this clonotype: A much bigger clone sits one base away, suggesting this may be a read error. This chain connects TRBV6-5 to TRBJ1-2; 8 bases match TRBD1. Germline V CDR1 and CDR2: MNHEY, SVGAGI. The CDR3 has 16 residues. The CDR3 spells CASSYLTGQANYGYAF. The CDR3 region has the DNA TGTGCCAGCAGTTACCTAACGGGACAGGCTAACTATGGCTACGCCTTC.

For this clonotype: Sequence at one end of the junction differs from germline and may be a read error. In DNA, the CDR3 is TGCGCGGGAGCAGACACCATGAACACTGAAGATTTCTTT. Translating it yields CAGADTMNTEDFF. The chain couples TRBV20-1 to TRBJ1-1; D call uncertain. Germline V CDR1 and CDR2: DFQATT, SNEGSKA (reference sequence). The CDR3 length is 13 residues.

Concerning this clonotype: As the CDR3 is not closed by the conserved phenylalanine or tryptophan, this likely results from a read error. The chain combines TRBV5-4 with TRBJ1-6, with 7 nucleotides matching TRBD1. The CDR3 is 15 residues long. CDR1 and CDR2 from the germline V gene are SGHNT and YYREEE (reference sequence). The DNA of the CDR3 is TGTGCCAGCAGCCGAACAGGGGATCATAATTCACCACTCCACTAT. Amino acids: CASSRTGDHNSPLHY.

Concerning this clonotype: This likely comes from a read error, as the CDR3 has no conserved phenylalanine or tryptophan at its end. It is unclear where the CDR3 begins or ends on the DNA, so no DNA is shown, and the CDR3 is as TCRdb lists it. This chain uses TRBV6-2 or TRBV6-3 with TRBJ2-1; TRBD2, the D gene given by the table, was not confirmed from the DNA. Germline CDR1 reads MNHEY; CDR2 reads SVGEGT. Ends included, the CDR3 has 19 residues. The CDR3 region is CASSYSATSGRAVYNEQFL.

Comments on this clonotype: One end of the junction fails to match germline, which may point to a read error. V gene TRBV11-1 combines with J gene TRBJ2-7; D is undetermined. The CDR3 is 13 residues long. In germline, CDR1 is SGHAT, CDR2 FQDESV (reference sequence). CDR3 loop: CARSLFGGYKQYF. The CDR3 nucleotides are TGTGCCAGAAGCTTGTTTGGTGGATACAAGCAGTACTTC.

In its sample, this clonotype was seen many times. This rearrangement joins TRBV6-1 to TRBJ1-5, with D perhaps matching TRBD1 (6 bases). Per germline, CDR1 MNHNS and CDR2 SASEGT. The CDR3 length is 17 residues. Trimming removed 2 bases at V and 2 bases at J, with 16 bases between. The CDR3 DNA reads TGTGCCAGCAGTGAAATTCGGGACAATCTTGGCAATCAGCCCCAGCATTTT. It codes for CASSEIRDNLGNQPQHF.

Concerning this clonotype: Sequence at one end of the junction differs from germline and may be a read error. V gene TRBV11-2 combines with J gene TRBJ2-7; D may be TRBD1 or TRBD2 (5 bases each). CDR3 length: 14 residues. Per germline, CDR1 SGHAT and CDR2 FQNNGV. The CDR3 reads CTSSLVGWDREKYF. The CDR3 bases are TGTACCAGCAGCTTAGTTGGTTGGGACCGAGAGAAGTACTTC.

This clonotype was detected only once. Given a much more abundant clone one base away, this may be a read error. This chain connects TRBV6-6 to TRBJ1-5; D might be TRBD1 (6 bases). CDR1 is MNHNY, CDR2 SVGAGI, per germline (reference sequence). The CDR3 has 15 residues. V was trimmed by 5 bases and J by 3 bases, leaving 14 bases between them. The CDR3, as DNA: TGTGCCAGCAGTCCCGGTCTGGGGGCCAATCAGCCCCAGCATTTT. This gives the protein CASSPGLGANQPQHF.

The chain recombines TRBV29-1 with TRBJ2-2; TRBD1 matches at 9 bases. From germline, CDR1 is SQVTM and CDR2 ANQGSEA. This CDR3 spans 14 amino acids. The chain's CDR3 is CSMVDRGYTGELFF. Written as DNA, the CDR3 is TGCAGTATGGTGGACAGGGGATACACCGGGGAGCTGTTTTTT.

V is TRBV21-1 and J is TRBJ1-5. TRBV21-1 is a pseudogene. The CDR3 has 15 amino acids. The CDR3 is CASIVDVGSNQPQDF. The DNA of the CDR3 is TGTGCCAGCATCGTAGATGTGGGTAGCAATCAACCCCAGGATTTT.

As to this clonotype: In this CDR3 the conserved last residue, phenylalanine or tryptophan, is missing, so a read error is likely. The chain employs TRBV20-1 and TRBJ2-3; unclear D gene. This CDR3 is 11 amino acids long. Germline CDR1 and CDR2: DFQATT and SNEGSKA (reference sequence). Trimming took off 3 bases at V and 6 bases at J, with 7 bases between the two ends. CDR3 amino acids: CSASCRDTQYC. CDR3 DNA: TGCAGTGCTAGCTGCCGGGATACGCAGTATTGT.

As for this clonotype: A junction boundary mismatches the germline segment, possibly from a read error. The chain joins TRBV6-2 or TRBV6-3 to TRBJ2-1; D not certain. Germline CDR1 reads MNHEY; CDR2 reads SVGEGT. The CDR3 extends over 13 amino acids. CDR3: CASNKGDYNEPFF. CDR3 DNA sequence: TGTGCCAGCAACAAAGGCGATTACAATGAGCCGTTCTTC.

A note on this clonotype: The junction shows a germline mismatch at one end, possibly a read error. V usage is TRBV11-2 and J usage is TRBJ2-7; 8 bases are shared with TRBD1. The CDR3 runs to 14 residues. CDR1 is SGHAT and CDR2 is FQNNGV in the germline V gene. CDR3 sequence: CVSSLGQVSYEHYF. The DNA of the CDR3 is TGTGTCAGCAGCCTGGGACAGGTCTCCTATGAGCATTACTTC.

The chain has TRBV6-2 or TRBV6-3 and TRBJ2-1; no firm D call. Trimming removed 11 bases from V and 0 bases from J, with 17 bases in between. Germline V gene sequence: CDR1 MNHEY, CDR2 SVGEGT. CDR3 length: 15 residues. The CDR3, as DNA: TGTGCCTCCCTCAGGATAGTCAGCTCCTACAATGAGCAGTTCTTC. Translation: CASLRIVSSYNEQFF.

On this clonotype: A read error is likely, as this CDR3 ends without the conserved phenylalanine or tryptophan. The V call is TRBV12-5, the J call TRBJ1-5; D is unresolved. The CDR3 consists of 14 residues. Germline V gene sequence: CDR1 LGHNT, CDR2 FRNRAP. CDR3 coding DNA: TGTGATAGTGGCCTTACCGCTGGCAGTCAGCCACAGCATTGT. This encodes CDSGLTAGSQPQHC.

This clonotype was seen many times. The chain employs TRBV6-5 and TRBJ2-2; TRBD2 agrees at 14 bases. The CDR3 has 18 residues. V shed 0 bases and J 3 bases; nucleotides not matched to a gene: 3. Germline CDR1 is MNHEY and CDR2 is SVGAGI. The CDR3 loop reads CASSYSGLAGGYTGELFF. The CDR3 nucleotides are TGTGCCAGCAGTTACTCCGGACTAGCGGGAGGATACACCGGGGAGCTGTTTTTT.

This clonotype was found once. A junction boundary mismatches the germline segment, possibly from a read error. The J gene is TRBJ2-1, the V gene TRBV6-2 or TRBV6-3, with 10 bases matching TRBD2. The CDR3 spans 14 residues. Germline loops: CDR1 MNHEY, CDR2 SVGEGT. In DNA, the CDR3 is TGTGCCAGCTCAGCGGGAGGGTCCTACAAAGAGCAGTTCTTC. It is translated as CASSAGGSYKEQFF.